Listed below are T cell receptor beta chains from one sample, sequenced in a study of shared clonotypes between healthy human individuals. Generated by immunoSEQ multiplex PCR, the TCRdb table keeps only in-frame clones and is missing some. The sample shows some 1,600,000 clones, 95% to 99% of them seen only once. The sequenced material came from naive CD4+ T cells sorted from blood. These receptors came from a young man in good health. CDR3s include the opening cysteine and the closing phenylalanine or tryptophan. A D gene is named only where the DNA matches it firmly. The listing skips clone size in some rows; elsewhere it reads once, few, many or a size class.

d_call,v_call,cdr3_length,clone_size,j_call,cdr3_aa,cdr3_nt
TRBD1,TRBV9,17,.,TRBJ2-3,CASSVGAGGLMTDTQYF,TGTGCCAGCAGCGTAGGGGCAGGGGGCTTAATGACAGATACGCAGTATTTT
.,TRBV18,16,.,TRBJ2-3,CASSPRSSQGPDTQYF,TGTGCCAGCTCACCTCGGTCTTCCCAGGGCCCAGATACGCAGTATTTT
.,TRBV2,15,.,TRBJ1-4,CASSDWQGISEKLFF,TGTGCCAGCAGTGATTGGCAGGGGATAAGCGAAAAACTGTTTTTT
TRBD1,TRBV10-2,13,.,TRBJ2-2,CASRQGAVGELFF,TGCGCCAGCAGACAGGGGGCAGTCGGGGAGCTGTTTTTT
TRBD1,TRBV28,15,.,TRBJ2-3,CASRLGQGLSDTQYF,TGTGCCAGCAGGCTGGGACAGGGGCTGTCAGATACGCAGTATTTT
.,TRBV10-3,17,.,TRBJ1-4,CAISEGNRVYPNEKLFF,TGTGCCATCAGTGAGGGGAACAGGGTCTACCCTAATGAAAAACTGTTTTTT
.,TRBV10-3,13,.,TRBJ2-3,CAIYDETFVTQYF,TGTGCCATCTATGACGAAACATTCGTAACGCAGTATTTT
.,TRBV23-1,17,.,TRBJ2-1,CAPGAGLRRSVYHEQFF,TGCGCCCCAGGGGCAGGGTTGCGCCGGTCAGTATATCATGAGCAGTTCTTC
.,TRBV9,16,.,TRBJ2-2,CASSVGPRADSGELFF,TGTGCCAGCAGCGTGGGGCCACGGGCCGACTCCGGGGAGCTGTTTTTT
.,TRBV9,17,.,TRBJ2-2,CASSVEWGSLNTGELFF,TGTGCCAGCAGCGTAGAATGGGGCTCCCTCAACACCGGGGAGCTGTTTTTT
.,TRBV5-1,16,once,TRBJ2-7,CASSLGTDSSSYEQYF,TGCGCCAGCAGCTTGGGGACAGACTCAAGCTCCTACGAGCAGTACTTC
.,TRBV5-5,13,.,TRBJ2-1,CASSFRPGSEQFF,TGTGCCAGCAGCTTTAGGCCGGGGAGTGAGCAGTTCTTC
TRBD2,TRBV18,16,.,TRBJ2-7,CASSLGLAGHNYEQYF,TGTGCCAGCTCGCTCGGACTAGCGGGACATAACTACGAGCAGTACTTC
.,TRBV6-1,12,.,TRBJ1-4,CASSEVAEKLFF,TGTGCCAGCAGTGAAGTGGCTGAAAAACTGTTTTTT
.,TRBV10-3,13,once,TRBJ2-7,CAISELGTNEQYF,TGTGCCATCAGTGAGTTAGGAACGAACGAGCAGTACTTC
.,TRBV7-3,16,once,TRBJ2-1,CASSREFHAAYNEQFF,TGTGCCAGCTCGAGAGAATTCCATGCGGCCTACAATGAGCAGTTCTTC
TRBD2,TRBV18,14,.,TRBJ2-1,CASSPGGLGYEQFF,TGTGCCAGCTCACCGGGGGGACTAGGGTATGAGCAGTTCTTC
.,TRBV7-9,15,.,TRBJ2-5,CASSLDGGFQETQYF,TGTGCCAGCAGCTTAGATGGCGGATTCCAAGAGACCCAGTACTTC
TRBD1,TRBV9,17,.,TRBJ2-2,CASSVTPGQGVTGELFF,TGTGCCAGCAGCGTAACACCGGGACAGGGTGTCACCGGGGAGCTGTTTTTT